Sequencing of this T cell receptor (beta chain) was carried out in a study of breast tumors, draining lymph nodes, adjacent tissues. Regarding the study as a whole: Luminal-like breast cancer showed significantly higher tumor–nontumor repertoire similarity than basal-like. Tumors had less TCR diversity than lymph nodes, more than nontumor tissue. The lymph node origin of tumor T cells was framed as consistent with a hypothesis, not demonstrated. Data fit most tumor T cells coming from lymph node, expanding in tumor.

The CDR3 is made up of 15 amino acids. CDR1 is SNHLY, CDR2 FYNNEI, per germline. The V end was cut by 6 bases, the J end by 3 bases, with 18 bases between. This clonotype was found many times. Antigen specificity is unknown. The lymph nodes were axillary draining lymph nodes from breast cancer patients. TCRdb redid the calling of the multiplex PCR reads with MiXCR, one entry per CDR3 protein. Here the sample spans some 130,000 distinct CDR3 sequences, about 20% being singletons. J is TRBJ2-7 and V is TRBV2; perhaps TRBD2 as D (5 bases). The sequencing input was axillary lymph node tissue. This receptor was taken from a female donor with breast cancer. Some clones in this sample may be carry-over from other donors' samples. The CDR3 loop is CASRALTGIFYEQYF. The CDR3 DNA sequence: TGTGCCAGCAGAGCGTTAACGGGAATCTTCTACGAGCAGTACTTC. Full variable domain (missing parts from reference TRBV2 and TRBJ2-7): EPEVTQTPSHQVTQMGQEVILRCVPISNHLYFYWYRQILGQKVEFLVSFYNNEISEKSEIFDDQFSVERPDGSNFTLKIRSTKLEDSAMYFCASRALTGIFYEQYFGPGTRLTVT.